This entry features one T cell receptor (beta chain) sequence. Its antigen is still unknown. Qualities for individual bases were not recorded, and no much larger clone is one base off. The sample comes from a study of cytomegalovirus exposure and HLA in healthy donors (dated by TCRdb to about 2017). Describing the broader study: According to an earlier analysis of a few hundred of the donors, about 179 million T cells yielded 117 million unique TCR beta sequences and approximately 300 Gb of sequence data. Approximately 300 gigabases of sequencing data and approximately 80 million unique TCR sequences were included in an early release covering roughly 600 HLA-typed donors. The genetic ancestry cluster associated with self-reported Caucasian donors included around four fifths of the roughly 400 genotyped donors. The study was designed to test whether signatures of past pathogen exposure could be identified by cataloging public T cell receptors. The study profiled the T cell repertoires of about 720 subjects by immunosequencing and related them to cytomegalovirus serostatus. A separate validation cohort of approximately 120 different subjects was used in addition to the roughly 670-subject first cohort. The study combined high-throughput TCR immunosequencing, statistical association of individual TCRs with disease status, and machine learning to predict cytomegalovirus infection status. In a later analysis, previously published TCR beta repertoires from some 640 donors were re-analyzed and high-resolution HLA genotyping was added so that TCR occurrence patterns could be studied. In the later analysis, no new phenotypic data were used to find candidate immune exposures; instead, reliance was placed on TCR beta sequences and their occurrence across donors. An earlier analysis of roughly 600 of the donors used high-throughput TCR beta sequencing to judge whether each TCR beta V gene segment behaved as functional or pseudogenic. Alongside the repertoire data, information on donor age, sex, ethnicity and CMV serostatus was compiled. Genome-wide SNP genotypes for about 65% of the roughly 670 donors were used in a later genetic analysis, which treated that subset as a discovery cohort. All discovery cohort repertoires had been generated using a single sequencing platform. HLA typing covered class I and class II loci at four-digit resolution. The number of donors typed differed by locus, with about 629-630 for A, B, C, DRB1 and DQB1, 522 for DQA1, over 600 for DPA1, and roughly 450 for DPB1. Four or five DR-DQ haplotypes were handled as single units for association and clustering because linkage in the cohort was strong. Among roughly 400 genotyped donors of the cohort, an average of roughly 230,000 unique TCR beta nucleotide sequences was sequenced per donor, of which 15% to 20% were non-productive. What the study reported, not specific to this receptor: A further reported finding was that TCR beta sequences accurately predicted the HLA-A and HLA-B alleles for most subjects in the first cohort. An association between a missense DCLRE1C variant and V-gene and J-gene trimming of TCR beta chains was found in a later genetic analysis and replicated in an independent cohort. The cohort was sequenced for TCR beta chains only, and without alpha or paired-chain data the features that could be detected were limited. Because counts were too low, fewer than 20 rarely observed V segments, including chromosome 9 orphons, were excluded from the earlier analysis of around 640 of the donors. A group of highly shared sequence variants was considered likely to be a technical artifact of the sequencing pipeline. Most TCR sequences were observed very rarely across donors, whereas some public TCRs were present in many individuals. Correlated functional status among segregating V segments might be attributable to linkage disequilibrium, but an unknown experimental factor could not be ruled out. When HLA alleles, especially DR and DQ, strongly co-occurred, attributing TCR associations to individual alleles was difficult. The authors suggested that the approach could potentially be extended to other disease states and immunological phenotypes. Several of the top co-occurrence clusters appeared to be linked to parvovirus B19, influenza, CMV and Epstein-Barr virus, according to a later analysis. In both the original and validation cohorts, the classifier was reported to diagnose cytomegalovirus status with high specificity and sensitivity. In an earlier analysis of 450 to 750 of the donors, most TCR beta V segments appeared in productive rearrangements about 90% or about 30% of the time, broadly matching IMGT annotations. A later analysis found that HLA-associated TCR beta chains were more clonally expanded and had lower generation probabilities than equally common non-associated chains. A later analysis found that most CMV-associated TCR beta chains appeared HLA-restricted, with HLA associations seemingly driven largely by CMV exposure. At a false discovery rate of 0.05, a later analysis linked some 18,000 TCR beta sequences to specific HLA alleles. Because HLA typing was unavailable for some donors at each locus, only the typed subset was used in association tests. In a later analysis, the rate of TCR association differed among HLA loci, with DRB1 alleles having the most associated TCRs and HLA-C alleles having the fewest. The only immune exposure information available for the cohort was CMV serostatus. The 87-base-pair reads could not distinguish some IMGT-functional V segments, including TRBV6-2 and TRBV6-3, so those segments were excluded. According to a later genetic analysis, donors in an Asian-associated ancestry cluster had fewer N-insertions in productive TCRs than the approximately 700-donor mean. The study gave a list of under 200 TCR beta chains associated with cytomegalovirus. The presence/absence analyses assumed that sequencing depth was roughly uniform across donors, and that assumption may not be true. Three of the identified cytomegalovirus-associated TCR beta chains were confirmed in vitro to be specific for cytomegalovirus antigens.

Preparation of the library involved the immunoSEQ multiplex PCR assay. For the multiplex PCR, a mixture combining 60 forward primers for TCR Vbeta segments and 13 reverse primers for TCR Jbeta segments was used. A multiplex PCR assay on genomic DNA amplified the CDR3 region of rearranged TCR beta genes. The amplified TCR beta libraries were sequenced on the Illumina HiSeq System as 87-base-pair reads. Under the source paper's analysis protocol: A later analysis counted tens of millions of unique TCR beta chains across the 650 to 800 repertoires, and 9.5 million to 11 million of these chains were shared by at least two donors. A nearest-neighbor algorithm error-corrected the raw reads and collapsed the reads into unique sequences, merging closely related sequences to remove PCR and sequencing errors. CDR3 sequences were aligned to IMGT reference sequences to assign V, D and J gene segments. For a sequence to be retained, a match of at least six nucleotides was required to both a V gene segment and a J gene segment. A rearrangement counted as productive if the CDR3 had no stop codons and remained in frame with V and J, and every other rearrangement counted as non-productive. Following IMGT convention, CDR3 was defined as the stretch from the second conserved V-encoded cysteine to the conserved J-encoded phenylalanine. In an earlier analysis of around 570 of the donors, sequences lacking an unambiguous match to a single V gene segment were excluded. An earlier analysis of almost 600 of the donors classified V segments as functional when productive rearrangements were above 56.7% and as segregating when the standard deviation between donors was above 5%. A statistical classification framework was built to diagnose cytomegalovirus status from the catalog of TCR beta chain sequences. V and J gene assignment, in a later analysis, came from comparing TCR nucleotide sequences with IMGT/GENE-DB human TR gene sequences. In a later analysis, CDR3 sequences and most-parsimonious VDJ recombination scenarios were assigned using the TCRdist pipeline. In a later analysis, each TCR beta chain was defined by its CDR3 amino acid sequence together with its V-gene family, and reads without a unique V-gene family were excluded. As a way to deal with suspected cross-contamination and a sequencing artifact, a later analysis dropped nearly 600 nucleotide sequences that were highly shared and had low generation probability. In a later analysis, a clonal expansion index was calculated for each public chain from normalized within-repertoire ranks of inferred template counts. A later analysis computed generation probabilities with a VDJ recombination model fitted to out-of-frame rearrangements, and checked the results against IGoR. Hypergeometric tests were used in a later analysis to score TCR-TCR, TCR-HLA and TCR-CMV co-occurrence, with a repertoire-size bias correction applied to the TCR pairs. To estimate false discovery rates, a later analysis permuted the HLA or CMV assignments 20 times. In a later analysis, co-occurring TCRs were grouped using DBSCAN, with TCRdist sequence similarity added in when clustering inside HLA-allele-positive subsets. Repertoires with fewer than 30,000 or more than 120,000 public chains were left out of co-occurrence clustering, as were five repertoires with anomalous nucleotide sharing. This immuneACCESS table, as held by TCRdb, lists in-frame sequences with V and J called but not all clones. Of the missing ones, under half trace to an unresolved V gene in checked studies; the others have no known cause. The V and J calls and the clone size are those of that table, but D and trimming were determined from the DNA. Across this sample there are 150,000 to 200,000 clones, with around four fifths seen only once. The ten biggest clones cover about 1.3% of the sample.

The cohort comprised more than 550 healthy bone marrow donors. All cohort members were sampled while nominally healthy, although unrecorded immune exposures were likely present. The donor tested CMV seronegative, placing the donor among the 350 to 400 seronegative members of the cohort. A peripheral blood sample was provided by each donor, and peripheral blood mononuclear cells were used for TCR beta sequencing. The Qiagen DNeasy Blood Extraction Kit was used to extract genomic DNA from the blood cell samples. The CDR3 has 15 amino acids, counting the end cysteine and phenylalanine. The DNA shown is the 45-base CDR3, in frame from base 1. Via the germline V gene, CDR1 is SGHTS and CDR2 YDEGEE. V was cut back by 0 bases and J by 4 bases, leaving a gap of 13 bases between them.

This clonotype was obtained from a man aged 25 to 40 in good health and CMV-seronegative. The receptor chain draws on TRBV5-8 and TRBJ1-1; the D region possibly corresponds to TRBD1 (5 bases align). The sequencing input was PBMCs. The sequenced DNA: TGTGCCAGCAGCTTGGAAGCAGGGTTATTCACTGAAGCTTTCTTT. Translated, this is CASSLEAGLFTEAFF.